This TCR beta chain was retrieved from a study of shared clonotypes between healthy human individuals. Clones were read by immunoSEQ multiplex PCR, and TCRdb kept only the in-frame ones, dropping some. The table records roughly 1 million clones, about 77% of them present only once. This clone was observed a few times. Deletions cut 7 bases from V and 1 base from J, with 7 bases between. The CDR3 runs 11 residues. Germline CDR1 DFQATT, CDR2 SNEGSKA (reference sequence). The source material was memory CD4+ T cells sorted from blood. Sample subset: CD45RA-negative fraction. The chain links TRBV20-1 to TRBJ1-1; D uncertain. The receptor's source is a man younger than 35 in good health. CDR3 DNA: TGCAGTGTGGTGGGGAACACTGAAGCTTTCTTT. Its translation: CSVVGNTEAFF.